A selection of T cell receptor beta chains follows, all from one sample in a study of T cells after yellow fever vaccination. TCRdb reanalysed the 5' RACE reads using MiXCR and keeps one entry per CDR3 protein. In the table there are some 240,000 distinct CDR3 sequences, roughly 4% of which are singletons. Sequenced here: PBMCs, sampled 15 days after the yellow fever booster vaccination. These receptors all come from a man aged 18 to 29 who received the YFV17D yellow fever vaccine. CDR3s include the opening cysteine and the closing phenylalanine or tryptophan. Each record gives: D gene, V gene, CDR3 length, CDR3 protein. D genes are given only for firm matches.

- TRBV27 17 CASSLSHGALVFMPLHF
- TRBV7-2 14 CASSFSSRQDTQYF
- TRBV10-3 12 CAIRQNQETQYF
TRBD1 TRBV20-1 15 CSARDTTGDGIRLFF
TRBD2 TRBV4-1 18 CASSQPGTSYLPTYTQYF
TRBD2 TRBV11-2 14 CASSPTSGGGELFF
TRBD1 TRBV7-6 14 CASSEDRGLTEAFF
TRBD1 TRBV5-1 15 CASSARTGGLNEQFF
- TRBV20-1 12 CSAPSVNYGYTF
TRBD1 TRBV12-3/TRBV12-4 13 CASTIGQGTEAFF
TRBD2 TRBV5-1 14 CASSSALTSGEQFF
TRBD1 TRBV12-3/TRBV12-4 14 CASSSGQGDHGYTF
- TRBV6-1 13 CASSERARETQYF
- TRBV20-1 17 CSARGGAPDKEFNEQFF
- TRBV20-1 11 CSARVWTEAFF
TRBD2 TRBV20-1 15 CSARVLTSGEETQYF
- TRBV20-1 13 CSARNRGGTEAFF
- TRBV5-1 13 CASGGHSEETQYF
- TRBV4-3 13 CASSEGSNYGYTF
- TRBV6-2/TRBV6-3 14 CASIGGTSYNEQFF
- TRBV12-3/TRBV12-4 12 CASSRAGQPQHF
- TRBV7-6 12 CASGSGNTEAFF
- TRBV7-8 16 CASSLMQRRANTEAFF
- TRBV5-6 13 CASSSDTLDGYTF
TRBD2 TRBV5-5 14 CASSLVTSGDTQYF
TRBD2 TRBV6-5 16 CASRPRLAGHTDTQYF
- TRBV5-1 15 CASNPVGLNQETQYF
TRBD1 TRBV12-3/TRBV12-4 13 CASSYGTGGEAFF
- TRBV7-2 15 CASSFRGYGNQPQHF
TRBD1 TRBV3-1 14 CASRGTGEHQPQHF
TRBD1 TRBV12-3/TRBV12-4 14 CASRSRGLADTQYF
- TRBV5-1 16 CASSATWTEFQETQYF
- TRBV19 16 CASSRIRDTEHQPQHF
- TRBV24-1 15 CATSDLEGIPCEQYF
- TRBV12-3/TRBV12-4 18 CATLFSGTWGHMNTEAFF
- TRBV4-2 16 CASSQEPRGGSDTQYF
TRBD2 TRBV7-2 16 CASSLASSGGVGEQFF
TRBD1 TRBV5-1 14 CASSIDRGRDTQYF
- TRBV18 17 CASSPVAGDLSGNTIYF
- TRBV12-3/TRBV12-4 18 CASSGVGGSPSTYNEQFF
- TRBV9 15 CASSVDQGYTGELFF
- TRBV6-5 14 CASSYSNYRDGYTF
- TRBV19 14 CASSIGQVNTEAFF
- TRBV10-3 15 CAMSDGPGVNYGYTF
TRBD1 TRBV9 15 CASSAWDRENSEAFF
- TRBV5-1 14 CASSSEPDNSPLHF
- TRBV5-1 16 CASSLDRGLGTDTQYF
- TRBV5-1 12 CASSFGTNEQFF
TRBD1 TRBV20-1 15 CSAFSGTGDNQPQHF
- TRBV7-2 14 CASSPRGAGTEAFF